The subject of this entry is one T cell receptor (beta chain). What it binds is unknown. The CDR3 loop spans 15 amino acids. Trimming pared 5 bases from V and 8 bases from J, leaving 18 bases between. CDR1 is MDHEN, CDR2 SYDVKM, per germline. These data originate in a study of cytomegalovirus exposure and HLA in healthy donors. Findings and limits, study-wide: The tendency of first-cohort TCR clusters to co-occur in the 90 to 150 validation repertoires was the finding of a later analysis.

Generated by immunoSEQ multiplex PCR, the TCRdb table keeps only in-frame clones and is missing some. The table has about 56,000 clones, more than 90% seen once. The sequence came from a young man in good health and CMV-seronegative. This chain links TRBV28 with TRBJ1-4; D is perhaps TRBD1 (5 bases). The sample comprised PBMCs. The CDR3 DNA reads TGTGCCAGCAGTCGAATAGGCCAGGGAGGGGAAAAACTGTTTTTT. It is translated as CASSRIGQGGEKLFF.